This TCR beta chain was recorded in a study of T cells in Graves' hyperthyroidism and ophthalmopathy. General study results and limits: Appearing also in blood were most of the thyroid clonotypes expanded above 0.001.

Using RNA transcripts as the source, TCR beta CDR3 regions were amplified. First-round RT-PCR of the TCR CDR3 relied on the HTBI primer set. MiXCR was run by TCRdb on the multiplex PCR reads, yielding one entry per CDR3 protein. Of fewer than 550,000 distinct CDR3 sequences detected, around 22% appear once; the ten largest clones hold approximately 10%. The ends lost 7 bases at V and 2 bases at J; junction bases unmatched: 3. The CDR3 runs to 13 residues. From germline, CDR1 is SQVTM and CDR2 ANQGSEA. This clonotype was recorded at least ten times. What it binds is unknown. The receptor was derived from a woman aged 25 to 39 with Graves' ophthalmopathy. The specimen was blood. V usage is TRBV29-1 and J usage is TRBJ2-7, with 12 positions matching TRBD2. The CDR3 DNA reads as TGCAGCGGGCTAGCGGGGGGGACCTACGAGCAGTACTTC. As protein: CSGLAGGTYEQYF.